The source of this TCR beta chain is a study of blood T cells in healthy people across ages. Primers used in a second PCR of about 7 to 12 cycles were a sample-barcoded 5' primer and a J-beta primer mix. The study obtained at least 3 million CDR3-containing paired-end reads from every sample. From the 5' RACE reads, TCRdb called clonotypes with MiXCR, one entry per CDR3 protein. Of approximately 940,000 distinct CDR3 sequences listed, about 44% were seen once; the top ten hold around 15%. The total RNA that was extracted per sample amounted to at least 5 micrograms. The source material was blood. This TCR was recovered from a man aged 25 to 40 in good health.

The CDR3 loop reads CASRGGSNYEQYF. The CDR3 region has the DNA TGTGCCAGCAGGGGAGGCAGCAACTACGAGCAGTACTTC. The chain joins TRBV7-2 to TRBJ2-5; TRBD2 might be the D (6 bases). The J call may be incorrect, as the DNA end agrees better with TRBJ2-7. CDR3 length: 13 amino acids. Germline CDR1 SGHTA, CDR2 FQGNSA.